This is a list of T cell receptor beta chains from one sample in a study of T cell clonotyping in hematopoietic cell transplantation. Assay: immunoSEQ multiplex PCR; the TCRdb copy retains only in-frame clones and omits some. The sample has 35,000 to 45,000 clones; over 80% are singletons. The sequenced material came from peripheral blood mononuclear cells. These TCRs come from a woman aged 40 to 50 in good health. Some clones in this sample may be carry-over from other donors' samples. The CDR3 runs from the conserved cysteine through the conserved F or W. Each record gives: CDR3 protein, V gene, D gene. The D gene is left open where the match is weak.

CASSLGGVTKNIQYF,TRBV28,NA
CASSKGDRTHNQPQHF,TRBV28,TRBD1
CAIGLAGGPAYEQYF,TRBV2,TRBD2
CASSPSGEETQYF,TRBV18,NA
CASTPGDRDRGEQYF,TRBV28,TRBD1
CASSTLGGTYNEQFF,TRBV5-5,NA
CASSLTGGPDTQYF,TRBV7-9,TRBD2
CASSLSMFTEAFF,TRBV27,NA
CAWTTGRMNTEAFF,TRBV30,TRBD1
CASSFTGEPGYIQYF,TRBV19,TRBD1
CASSPLGLAGSYNEQFF,TRBV19,TRBD2
CASSTQGARNTEAFF,TRBV11-2,TRBD1
CASSQRLSAPQETQYF,TRBV4-1,NA
CASSTLGGDYEQYF,TRBV27,NA
CASSFGQGADEQYF,TRBV11-3,TRBD1
CASSLAGRKETQYF,TRBV6-6,TRBD2
CASSQRVAGTDTQYF,TRBV7-3,NA
CASSEKREADTQYF,TRBV6-4,TRBD2
CASSPPGLQPQHF,TRBV18,NA
CASSLEQGNTEAFF,TRBV5-4,NA
CASSVASGGTQYF,TRBV9,TRBD1
CASSQGYSNQPQHF,TRBV27,NA
CASTPRGARGSYTF,TRBV6-1,NA
CASSLVSVNTGELFF,TRBV7-9,NA
CASSEGGDSYEQYF,TRBV10-1,TRBD1
CAWSGRDTEAFF,TRBV30,NA
CACSKAGALSYNEQFF,TRBV30,TRBD2
CASTVGPNYNQPQHF,TRBV19,NA
CASSEIPRGRGGGYTF,TRBV2,NA
CASSYSARGGTEAFF,TRBV6-5,NA
CASITGNTEAFF,TRBV28,NA
CASQGLAGGSSSYNEQFF,TRBV5-1,TRBD2
CASSRRGTDLDEQYF,TRBV2,NA
CASSVEVGGTEAFF,TRBV9,NA
CASSLETTGELFF,TRBV5-4,NA
CASSPGTVNTEAFF,TRBV19,TRBD1
CSVSGRGTYEQYF,TRBV29-1,NA
CASSAGLAGDDTGELFF,TRBV7-6,TRBD2
CSVGRERDTGELFF,TRBV29-1,TRBD2
CATSRGWTGRNTGELFF,TRBV15,TRBD1
CASSLVGGSGNQPQHF,TRBV7-2,NA
CASTSRGGGSYEQYF,TRBV28,NA
CASSLFGAGSSGNTIYF,TRBV7-6,NA
CASRVSYEQYF,TRBV2,NA
CASSPRGAFWGYTF,TRBV7-9,NA
CASSPIQGGGYTF,TRBV5-1,NA
CASKEGGTGYEQYF,TRBV2,TRBD1
CASSVIATNEKLFF,TRBV2,NA
CASSWRDSINTDTQYF,TRBV6-6,NA
CAGSGLYGNTIYF,TRBV30,NA
CSVARIADYGYTF,TRBV29-1,NA
CASSLSRQPIGNTIYF,TRBV28,NA
CASRNRLAGAYEQYF,TRBV6-5,TRBD2
CASSPPSQGDYGYTF,TRBV18,TRBD1
CASSQSRDGLNYGYTF,TRBV23-1,NA